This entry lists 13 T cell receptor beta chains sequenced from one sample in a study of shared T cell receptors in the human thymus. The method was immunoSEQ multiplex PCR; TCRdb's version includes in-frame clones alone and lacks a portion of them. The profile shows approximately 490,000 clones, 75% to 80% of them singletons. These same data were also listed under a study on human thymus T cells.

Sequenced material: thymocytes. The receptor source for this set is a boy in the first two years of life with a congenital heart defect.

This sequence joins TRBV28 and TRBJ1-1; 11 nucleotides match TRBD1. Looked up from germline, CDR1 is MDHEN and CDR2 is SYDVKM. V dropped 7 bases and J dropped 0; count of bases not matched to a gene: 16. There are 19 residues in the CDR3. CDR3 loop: CASTLRRRTGGPLNTEAFF. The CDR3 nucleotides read TGTGCCAGCACCCTACGACGTAGGACAGGGGGCCCTCTGAACACTGAAGCTTTCTTT.

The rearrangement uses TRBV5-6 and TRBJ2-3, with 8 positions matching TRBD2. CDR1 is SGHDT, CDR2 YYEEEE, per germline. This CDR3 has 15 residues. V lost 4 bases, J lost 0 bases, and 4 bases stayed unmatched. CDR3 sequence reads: CASSPGRESTDTQYF. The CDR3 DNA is TGTGCCAGCAGCCCCGGGAGGGAAAGCACAGATACGCAGTATTTT.

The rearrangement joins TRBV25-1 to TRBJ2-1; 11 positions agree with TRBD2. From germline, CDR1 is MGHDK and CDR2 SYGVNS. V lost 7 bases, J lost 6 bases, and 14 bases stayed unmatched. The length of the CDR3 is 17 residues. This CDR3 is CASTDGTSGGPVNEQFF. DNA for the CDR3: TGTGCCAGCACTGACGGGACTAGCGGAGGGCCCGTCAATGAGCAGTTCTTC.

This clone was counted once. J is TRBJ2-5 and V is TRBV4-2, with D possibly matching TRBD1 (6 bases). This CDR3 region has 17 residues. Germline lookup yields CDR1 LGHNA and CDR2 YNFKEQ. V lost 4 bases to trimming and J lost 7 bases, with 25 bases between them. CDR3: CASSPLEGVAGLATQYF. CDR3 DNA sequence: TGTGCCAGCAGCCCCCTTGAGGGGGTAGCAGGTTTAGCGACCCAGTACTTC.

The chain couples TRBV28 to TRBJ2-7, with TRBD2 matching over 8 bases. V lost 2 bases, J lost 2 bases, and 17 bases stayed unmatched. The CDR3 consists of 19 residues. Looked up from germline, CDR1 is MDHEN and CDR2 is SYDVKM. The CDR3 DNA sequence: TGTGCCAGCAGTTTACCCCCCGGCATTAGCGGGAAGGTCCCCTACGAGCAGTACTTC. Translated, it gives CASSLPPGISGKVPYEQYF.

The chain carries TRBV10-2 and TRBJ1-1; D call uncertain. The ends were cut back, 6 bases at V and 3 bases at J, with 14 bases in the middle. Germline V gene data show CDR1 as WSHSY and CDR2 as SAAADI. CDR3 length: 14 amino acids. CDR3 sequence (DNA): TGCGCCAGCAGGGTCCCTGGAGGGCACACTGAAGCTTTCTTT. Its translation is CASRVPGGHTEAFF.

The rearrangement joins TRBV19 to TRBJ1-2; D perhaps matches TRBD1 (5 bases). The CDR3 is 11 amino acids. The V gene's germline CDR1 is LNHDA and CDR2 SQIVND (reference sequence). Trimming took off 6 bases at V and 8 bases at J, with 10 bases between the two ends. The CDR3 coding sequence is TGTGCCAGTAGATACCGGGGGGGCTACACCTTC. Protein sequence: CASRYRGGYTF.

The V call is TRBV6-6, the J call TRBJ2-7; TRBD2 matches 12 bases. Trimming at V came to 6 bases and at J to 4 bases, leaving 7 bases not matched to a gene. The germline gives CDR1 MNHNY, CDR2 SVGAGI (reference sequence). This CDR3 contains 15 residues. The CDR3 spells CASRPSSGRGYEQYF. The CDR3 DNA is TGTGCCAGCAGGCCCTCTAGCGGGAGGGGTTACGAGCAGTACTTC.

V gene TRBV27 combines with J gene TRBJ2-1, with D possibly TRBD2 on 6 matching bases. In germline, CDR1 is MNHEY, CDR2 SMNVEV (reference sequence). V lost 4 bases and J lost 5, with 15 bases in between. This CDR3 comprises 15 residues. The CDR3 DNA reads TGTGCCAGCAGTTCGGGGCTAGCGCGTAACAATGAGCAGTTCTTC. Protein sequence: CASSSGLARNNEQFF.

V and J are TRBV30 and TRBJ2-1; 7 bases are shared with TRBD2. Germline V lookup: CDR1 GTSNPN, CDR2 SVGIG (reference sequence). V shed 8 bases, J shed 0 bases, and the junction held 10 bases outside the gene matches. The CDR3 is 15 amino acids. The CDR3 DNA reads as TGTGCCCTTACGATGGGCGGGAGCTCCTACAATGAGCAGTTCTTC. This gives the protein CALTMGGSSYNEQFF.

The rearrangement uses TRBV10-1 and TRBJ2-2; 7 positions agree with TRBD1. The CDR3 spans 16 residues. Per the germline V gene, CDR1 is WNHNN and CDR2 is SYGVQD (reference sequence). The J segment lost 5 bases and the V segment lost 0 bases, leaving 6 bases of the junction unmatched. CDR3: CASSESARGSTGELFF. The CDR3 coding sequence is TGCGCCAGCAGTGAGTCCGCCAGGGGGTCAACCGGGGAGCTGTTTTTT.

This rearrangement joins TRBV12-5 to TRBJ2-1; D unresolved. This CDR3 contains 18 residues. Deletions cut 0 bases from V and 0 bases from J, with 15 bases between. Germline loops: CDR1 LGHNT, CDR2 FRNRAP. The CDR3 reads CASGLVPQEPSSYNEQFF. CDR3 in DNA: TGTGCTAGTGGTTTGGTACCCCAGGAACCGAGCTCCTACAATGAGCAGTTCTTC.

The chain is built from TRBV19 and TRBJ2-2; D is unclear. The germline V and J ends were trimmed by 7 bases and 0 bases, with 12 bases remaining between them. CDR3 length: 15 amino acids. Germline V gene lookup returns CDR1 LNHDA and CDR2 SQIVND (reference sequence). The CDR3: CASTMTHSNTGELFF. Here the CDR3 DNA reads TGTGCCAGTACTATGACACATTCGAACACCGGGGAGCTGTTTTTT. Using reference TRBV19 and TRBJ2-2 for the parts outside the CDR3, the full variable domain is DGGITQSPKYLFRKEGQNVTLSCEQNLNHDAMYWYRQDPGQGLRLIYYSQIVNDFQKGDIAEGYSVSREKKESFPLTVTSAQKNPTAFYLCASTMTHSNTGELFFGEGSRLTVL.